This T cell receptor beta chain was profiled in a study of blood T cell repertoires in COVID-19. About the study: COVID-19 samples from acute and convalescent phases originated in the United States, Italy and Spain. T cells, B-cell-depleted T cells, or PBMCs supplied cDNA or gDNA.

Generated by immunoSEQ multiplex PCR, the TCRdb table keeps only in-frame clones and is missing some. This sample yields under 400,000 clones, of which approximately 90% are seen a single time; roughly 3.9% belongs to the top ten. CDR3 length: 14 amino acids. Germline trimming cut 6 bases from V and 6 bases from J; bases unmatched to any gene: 8. The germline V gene has CDR1 MNHEY and CDR2 SVGAGI. The sequenced sample consisted of peripheral blood. The receptor comes from a woman aged 55-69 years with COVID-19, enrolled during active disease. The J gene is TRBJ2-1, the V gene TRBV6-5, with 7 bases aligning to TRBD1. CDR3 amino acids: CASRHRGLGNEQFF. CDR3 in DNA: TGTGCCAGCAGACACAGGGGATTGGGCAATGAGCAGTTCTTC.